These 15 T cell receptor beta chains share one sample of origin, sequenced in a study of chemoradiotherapy in HPV16-positive cancers. Sequencing was performed with immunoSEQ multiplex PCR; in TCRdb, only in-frame clones are kept and a portion is missing. The data contain about 9,500 clones, around 70% of them seen just once; the ten biggest clones take up around 10%. The specimen was collected from a patient who underwent chemoradiotherapy. These receptors were obtained from a human donor with HPV-associated anogenital cancer.

The rearrangement uses TRBV10-3 and TRBJ1-6; D possibly corresponds to TRBD1 (6 bases). V dropped 5 bases and J dropped 3 bases, with 11 bases sitting between them. The length of the CDR3 is 15 residues. Germline V gene lookup returns CDR1 ENHRY and CDR2 SYGVKD. In DNA form, the CDR3 reads TGTGCCATCAGTTCGGGGGGCTTCTATAATTCACCCCTCCACTTT. It encodes CAISSGGFYNSPLHF.

The chain links TRBV11-2 to TRBJ2-1; 7 positions match TRBD2. J lost 4 bases, V lost 5 bases, and 8 bases had no gene match. This CDR3 comprises 15 residues. Germline CDR1 reads SGHAT; CDR2 reads FQNNGV. CDR3 nucleotide sequence: TGTGCCAGCAGCCGCCGGGGGGACCGGTACAATGAGCAGTTCTTC. Protein product: CASSRRGDRYNEQFF.

J is TRBJ1-1 and V is TRBV29-1; no reliable D call. This CDR3 region has 11 residues. CDR1 is SQVTM, CDR2 ANQGSEA, per germline. V was trimmed by 3 bases and J by 4 bases, leaving 6 bases between them. The CDR3 loop is CSVDVRTEAFF. The CDR3 DNA follows: TGCAGCGTTGATGTGCGCACTGAAGCTTTCTTT.

The gene calls are TRBV2 and TRBJ2-1; TRBD1 matches at 7 bases. Per the germline V gene, CDR1 is SNHLY and CDR2 is FYNNEI. The CDR3 is 13 residues long. J lost 6 bases, V lost 6 bases, and 5 bases had no gene match. The CDR3 here is CASRADRVNEQFF. As DNA, the CDR3 is TGTGCCAGCAGAGCAGACAGGGTCAATGAGCAGTTCTTC.

This clone was detected only once. This chain connects TRBV15 to TRBJ2-3; TRBD2 agrees at 7 bases. This CDR3 is built from 14 residues. Germline V gives CDR1 LNHNV, CDR2 YYDKDF (reference sequence). V shed 5 bases and J 2 bases; nucleotides not matched to a gene: 4. The CDR3 loop reads CATSVGGSTDTQYF. The CDR3, as DNA: TGTGCCACCAGCGTCGGGGGGTCCACAGATACGCAGTATTTT. The whole variable domain, remainder taken from reference TRBV15 and TRBJ2-3, is DAMVIQNPRYQVTQFGKPVTLSCSQTLNHNVMYWYQQKSSQAPKLLFHYYDKDFNNEADTPDNFQSRRPNTSFCFLDIRSPGLGDTAMYLCATSVGGSTDTQYFGPGTRLTVL.

V gene TRBV2 combines with J gene TRBJ2-7; D possibly corresponds to TRBD2 (7 bases). Trimming cost V 5 bases and J 5 bases, with 19 bases left between them. Per the germline V gene, CDR1 is SNHLY and CDR2 is FYNNEI. This CDR3 has 15 amino acids. This CDR3 reads CASSKVGGAPDEQYF. For the CDR3, the DNA is TGTGCCAGCAGTAAAGTGGGGGGGGCACCCGACGAGCAGTACTTC.

V gene TRBV2 combines with J gene TRBJ2-3; 16 nucleotides line up with TRBD2. The V segment lost 4 bases and the J segment 3 bases; nucleotides outside the gene matches: 7. CDR1 SNHLY and CDR2 FYNNEI come from the germline V gene. This CDR3 is built from 18 residues. For the CDR3, the DNA is TGTGCCAGCAGTGCGGGACTAGCGGGGGGGCCCGTTACAGATACGCAGTATTTT. This codes for CASSAGLAGGPVTDTQYF.

This clone was observed once. J is TRBJ1-2 and V is TRBV5-8, with D unclear. The V gene lost 3 bases and the J gene lost 6 bases, with 12 bases spanning the gap. The CDR3 spans 13 residues. Per germline, CDR1 SGHTS and CDR2 YDEGEE. For the CDR3, the DNA is TGTGCCAGCAGCTCGATCTTATCCCATGGCTACACCTTC. Encoded protein: CASSSILSHGYTF.

This clone was recorded a few times. The V gene is TRBV19, the J gene TRBJ1-6, with D possibly being TRBD1 (5 bases). CDR1 and CDR2 (germline): LNHDA, SQIVND (reference sequence). This CDR3 is built from 15 residues. Deletions cut 0 bases from V and 11 bases from J, with 14 bases between. As DNA, the CDR3 is TGTGCCAGTAGTATAGACAGAGGGACCCTCACACCCCTCCACTTT. Translating it yields CASSIDRGTLTPLHF.

This chain joins TRBV7-9 and TRBJ1-1, with TRBD1 matching over 9 bases. The CDR3 spans 14 residues. Per germline, CDR1 SEHNR and CDR2 FQNEAQ (reference sequence). The V segment lost 5 bases and the J segment 1 base; nucleotides outside the gene matches: 2. The CDR3 DNA is TGTGCCAGCAGCCGGACAGGGGCGAACACTGAAGCTTTCTTT. This encodes CASSRTGANTEAFF.

There are a few counts of this clone. The V call is TRBV11-2, the J call TRBJ2-3; D gene ambiguous. V shed 0 bases and J shed 2 bases, with 6 bases lying between them. This CDR3 has 14 residues. CDR1 is SGHAT, CDR2 FQNNGV, per germline. The CDR3, as DNA: TGTGCCAGCAGCTTAGACCGGATCACAGATACGCAGTATTTT. Its translation is CASSLDRITDTQYF.

The chain joins TRBV7-2 to TRBJ2-7; D remains ambiguous. This CDR3 region has 13 residues. With 5 bases removed from V and 3 bases from J, the gap between germline ends came to 11 bases. Germline V gives CDR1 SGHTA, CDR2 FQGNSA. In nucleotides, the CDR3 is TGTGCCAGCAGCCCGGGCCCGGTCTACGAGCAGTACTTC. Translated: CASSPGPVYEQYF.

The chain links TRBV29-1 to TRBJ2-7; tentative D call: TRBD1 (6 bases). Trimming left V 7 bases short and J 8 bases short, with 15 bases between. Germline V gene lookup returns CDR1 SQVTM and CDR2 ANQGSEA. This CDR3 is 11 amino acids long. The CDR3 bases are TGCAGCGGTGAGGTGGGACACCAGCAGTACTTC. Translation: CSGEVGHQQYF.

The rearrangement links TRBV18 to TRBJ1-1; D is ambiguous. V was cut by 1 base and J by 3 bases, with 12 bases left in between. The CDR3 is 15 amino acids. Germline V gene data show CDR1 as KGHSH and CDR2 as LQKENI. CDR3 coding DNA: TGTGCCAGCTCACCACAAAGGGCCCGGGACACTGAAGCTTTCTTT. It translates to CASSPQRARDTEAFF.

The chain recombines TRBV11-2 with TRBJ2-7; no clear D. This CDR3 spans 14 amino acids. Germline loops: CDR1 SGHAT, CDR2 FQNNGV. Deletions cut 7 bases from V and 0 bases from J, with 13 bases between. CDR3 sequence (DNA): TGTGCCAGCAAATTAGACCGCAACTCCTACGAGCAGTACTTC. Translating it yields CASKLDRNSYEQYF.